This T cell receptor (beta chain) was captured in a study of graft-versus-host responses after intestinal transplantation. Profiling relied on immunoSEQ multiplex PCR, and the TCRdb table lists in-frame clones only, not all of them. Of 89,000 or so clones listed, approximately 78% were seen once; the top ten hold about 0.8%. In the case of this clone: Its specificity is not known.

The CDR3 is made up of 15 amino acids. Germline values: CDR1 LNHDA, CDR2 SQIVND (reference sequence). The junction had 7 bases not matched to a gene; V was cut back by 3 bases and J by 6 bases. Broader study findings: Peak GvH clone levels in circulation were associated with early post-transplant HvG declines. Ileal or blood samples showed some GvH clones first, and such clones were also found in recipient marrow.

The chain recombines TRBV19 with TRBJ1-5; TRBD1 matches 8 bases. The sequence derives from a human donor who received an intestinal transplant. The sequenced sample was unstimulated CD4+ T cells sorted from spleen or lymph node cells, obtained before intestinal transplant. CDR3 coding DNA: TGTGCCAGTAGTATTGCCCCAGGGGGCGGTCAGCCCCAGCATTTT. Its translation is CASSIAPGGGQPQHF.